A single sample gave rise to the 32 T cell receptor beta chains below, sequenced in a study of beta chain features in type 1 diabetes. As every portion of the isolated RNA was reverse transcribed, the sequencing read expressed TCRB transcripts. Sequenced by immunoSEQ multiplex PCR; TCRdb stores in-frame clones only, minus some. Of roughly 140,000 clones in the sample, approximately 10% are singletons; the top ten hold roughly 2%. The sample was central memory CD4+ T cells from blood. The receptors here all came from a man aged 18 to 29 in good health.

This chain connects TRBV18 to TRBJ2-3; a weak D match, TRBD2 (5 bases). CDR1 is KGHSH and CDR2 is LQKENI in the germline V gene. The CDR3 runs to 15 residues. V lost 0 bases and J 3 bases, leaving 10 bases between the germline ends. The CDR3 nucleotides are TGTGCCAGCTCACCACCGGACTGGGTTACAGATACGCAGTATTTT. This translates into CASSPPDWVTDTQYF.

This chain links TRBV11-3 with TRBJ2-1; 8 nucleotides match TRBD2. The V and J ends lost 5 bases and 8 bases, in that order; junction bases with no gene match: 8. The CDR3 is 14 residues long. Germline V gene lookup returns CDR1 SGHNT and CDR2 YENEEA. The chain's CDR3 is CASSPSGSIDEQFF. The CDR3, as DNA: TGTGCCAGCAGCCCGAGCGGGAGTATCGATGAGCAGTTCTTC. The variable domain in full, completed from reference TRBV11-3 and TRBJ2-1, reads EAGVVQSPRYKIIEKKQPVAFWCNPISGHNTLYWYLQNLGQGPELLIRYENEEAVDDSQLPKDRFSAERLKGVDSTLKIQPAELGDSAVYLCASSPSGSIDEQFFGPGTRLTVL.

The chain has TRBV6-5 and TRBJ1-2, with TRBD1 matching 8 bases. CDR3 length: 10 residues. V gave up 8 bases and J gave up 8 bases; unmatched junction bases: 1. CDR1 is MNHEY, CDR2 SVGAGI, per germline. CDR3 loop: CASGQGGYTF. CDR3 nucleotides: TGTGCCAGCGGACAGGGAGGCTACACCTTC.

There are many counts of this clone. This chain uses TRBV7-3 with TRBJ2-3; 7 positions match TRBD2. V was pared by 2 bases and J by 6 bases, with 5 bases of the junction left unmatched. Germline V gives CDR1 SGHTA, CDR2 FQGTGA. This CDR3 contains 14 residues. DNA for the CDR3: TGTGCCAGCAGCTTAGGTCTAGCGGCGGATACGCAGTATTTT. Protein: CASSLGLAADTQYF.

V is TRBV6-1 and J is TRBJ1-4; 7 positions agree with TRBD1. CDR3 length equals 14 residues. V shed 7 bases and J 5 bases; nucleotides not matched to a gene: 7. The germline V gene encodes CDR1 MNHNS and CDR2 SASEGT. DNA for the CDR3: TGTGCCAGCACCCCGACAGGGTCGAATGAAAAACTGTTTTTT. This gives the protein CASTPTGSNEKLFF.

The rearrangement links TRBV28 to TRBJ2-1; TRBD2 matches at 11 bases. J lost 8 bases, V lost 5 bases, and 11 bases had no gene match. Germline V lookup: CDR1 MDHEN, CDR2 SYDVKM. This CDR3 is 16 amino acids long. CDR3: CASSPRRLAGMDEQFF. The CDR3 DNA reads as TGTGCCAGCAGTCCCCGAAGACTAGCGGGAATGGATGAGCAGTTCTTC.

The chain couples TRBV9 to TRBJ2-5; 11 bases line up with TRBD1. Per the germline V gene, CDR1 is SGDLS and CDR2 is YYNGEE. This CDR3 contains 16 residues. With 2 bases clipped from V and 2 bases from J, the junction kept 5 bases outside the gene matches. The CDR3 region is CASSVGTGGGQETQYF. For the CDR3, the DNA is TGTGCCAGCAGCGTCGGGACAGGGGGTGGTCAAGAGACCCAGTACTTC.

This chain uses TRBV29-1 with TRBJ2-3, with D perhaps TRBD2 (6 bases). CDR3 size: 16 residues. The germline V gene encodes CDR1 SQVTM and CDR2 ANQGSEA. Deletions cut 1 base from V and 0 bases from J, with 14 bases between. CDR3 in amino acids: CSVEATRGTSTDTQYF. For the CDR3, the DNA is TGCAGCGTTGAAGCCACGCGGGGTACTAGCACAGATACGCAGTATTTT.

V gene TRBV7-2 combines with J gene TRBJ2-3; maybe TRBD2 (5 bases). Germline lookup yields CDR1 SGHTA and CDR2 FQGNSA. The CDR3 length is 15 residues. The V end lost 0 bases, the J end lost 6 bases, and 13 bases lay between the germline ends. The CDR3 DNA is TGTGCCAGCAGCTTAGCGGGGAGCCGTTCGGATACGCAGTATTTT. This gives the protein CASSLAGSRSDTQYF.

In this sample, this clone turned up a few times. The chain is built from TRBV29-1 and TRBJ1-1, with 10 bases fitting TRBD1. This CDR3 contains 13 residues. V was pared by 4 bases and J by 2 bases, with 1 base of the junction left unmatched. Germline V CDR1 and CDR2: SQVTM, ANQGSEA. Here the CDR3 DNA reads TGCAGCGTTGGGACAGGGGGTAACACTGAAGCTTTCTTT. It encodes CSVGTGGNTEAFF. The whole variable domain, remainder taken from reference TRBV29-1 and TRBJ1-1, is SAVISQKPSRDICQRGTSLTIQCQVDSQVTMMFWYRQQPGQSLTLIATANQGSEATYESGFVIDKFPISRPNLTFSTLTVSNMSPEDSSIYLCSVGTGGNTEAFFGQGTRLTVV.

This clone was seen at least ten times. The chain joins TRBV11-2 to TRBJ2-4, with 7 bases lining up with TRBD2. This CDR3 spans 13 amino acids. Losses at the gene ends were 5 bases for V and 6 bases for J; bases not matched to a gene: 4. Germline lookup yields CDR1 SGHAT and CDR2 FQNNGV. As DNA, the CDR3 is TGTGCCAGCAGCCTGAGCGGGACAAACATTCAGTACTTC. Translating gives CASSLSGTNIQYF.

This chain links TRBV29-1 with TRBJ1-4, with D perhaps TRBD1 (5 bases). CDR3 size: 13 residues. V was cut by 4 bases and J by 4 bases, with 10 bases left in between. The V gene's germline CDR1 is SQVTM and CDR2 ANQGSEA. CDR3 DNA: TGCAGCGTTGGTGGGGGGATTAATGAAAAACTGTTTTTT. Its protein product is CSVGGGINEKLFF.

This clone was seen a handful of times. This chain joins TRBV7-9 and TRBJ1-2; maybe TRBD1 (5 bases). This CDR3 spans 16 amino acids. CDR1 SEHNR and CDR2 FQNEAQ come from the germline V gene (reference sequence). The germline V and J ends were trimmed by 5 bases and 6 bases, with 22 bases remaining between them. Written as DNA, the CDR3 is TGTGCCAGCAGCCCAAATCAGGTGGAGGGGAATAATGGCTACACCTTC. This translates into CASSPNQVEGNNGYTF.

This clone has just a few counts. The genes are TRBV6-6 and TRBJ2-1; 8 positions agree with TRBD1. The V segment lost 6 bases and the J segment 4 bases; nucleotides outside the gene matches: 8. Germline CDR1 MNHNY, CDR2 SVGAGI (reference sequence). The CDR3 consists of 15 residues. CDR3 nucleotide sequence: TGTGCCAGCAGGGACCGACAGGGGACATACAATGAGCAGTTCTTC. Protein sequence: CASRDRQGTYNEQFF.

Concerning this clone: This may be a read error, as it is one base from a much larger clone. The genes are TRBV28 and TRBJ2-1; 8 nucleotides agree with TRBD2. The length of the CDR3 is 13 residues. The V gene's germline CDR1 is MDHEN and CDR2 SYDVKM. V shed 6 bases, J shed 8 bases, and the junction held 6 bases outside the gene matches. The CDR3 loop reads CASSGTRVDEQFF. The CDR3 nucleotides read TGTGCCAGCAGCGGGACTAGGGTCGATGAGCAGTTCTTC.

This clone turned up a few times. This chain joins TRBV5-1 and TRBJ2-5, with D possibly TRBD1 on 6 matching bases. V was pared by 5 bases and J by 4 bases, with 9 bases between. The CDR3 consists of 12 residues. The germline V gene has CDR1 SGHRS and CDR2 YFSETQ. The CDR3 DNA reads TGCGCCAGCAGACTGACAGGAGAGACCCAGTACTTC. Protein product: CASRLTGETQYF. The full variable domain, with the rest looked up from reference TRBV5-1 and TRBJ2-5, is KAGVTQTPRYLIKTRGQQVTLSCSPISGHRSVSWYQQTPGQGLQFLFEYFSETQRNKGNFPGRFSGRQFSNSRSEMNVSTLELGDSALYLCASRLTGETQYFGPGTRLLVL.

Many counts were recorded for this clone. V gene TRBV6-6 combines with J gene TRBJ2-5, with 10 bases lining up with TRBD1. There are 13 residues in the CDR3. Per the germline V gene, CDR1 is MNHNY and CDR2 is SVGAGI (reference sequence). The V gene end was trimmed by 8 bases and the J gene end by 4 bases; junction bases not matched to a gene: 4. CDR3 nucleotide sequence: TGTGCCAGCCGGGACAGGGGACCAGAGACCCAGTACTTC. Protein sequence: CASRDRGPETQYF.

The rearrangement uses TRBV6-1 and TRBJ1-1; TRBD1 agrees at 10 bases. The CDR3 runs to 15 residues. J lost 1 base, V lost 7 bases, and 6 bases had no gene match. CDR1 MNHNS and CDR2 SASEGT come from the germline V gene. The chain's CDR3 is CASTRDRGQNTEAFF. CDR3 nucleotides: TGTGCCAGCACCCGGGACAGGGGACAGAACACTGAAGCTTTCTTT.

This clone was observed a handful of times. The chain recombines TRBV18 with TRBJ2-7; D call uncertain. Germline V gives CDR1 KGHSH, CDR2 LQKENI. The CDR3 contains 12 residues. The V end lost 0 bases, the J end lost 6 bases, and 6 bases lay between the germline ends. The CDR3 sequence is CASSPPLTEQYF. The CDR3 region has the DNA TGTGCCAGCTCACCACCCTTGACCGAGCAGTACTTC.

Many counts were recorded for this clone. The chain employs TRBV5-1 and TRBJ2-7; 12 bases are a match to TRBD2. The CDR3 spans 17 residues. CDR1 and CDR2 from the germline V gene are SGHRS and YFSETQ. The ends lost 4 bases at V and 4 bases at J; junction bases unmatched: 12. In nucleotides, the CDR3 is TGCGCCAGCAGCCCCCGGTCGACTAGCGGGAGTAGGTACGAGCAGTACTTC. Its translation is CASSPRSTSGSRYEQYF.

This clone has a count of ten or more. The J gene is TRBJ1-3, the V gene TRBV7-9; D gene unclear. V lost 5 bases, J lost 7 bases, and 12 bases lay in between. Germline CDR1 and CDR2: SEHNR and FQNEAQ (reference sequence). This CDR3 region has 13 residues. This CDR3 reads CASSPEVRNTIYF. Here the CDR3 DNA reads TGTGCCAGCAGCCCCGAAGTAAGGAACACCATATATTTT. Together with reference TRBV7-9 and TRBJ1-3, the CDR3 gives the full variable domain: DTGVSQNPRHKITKRGQNVTFRCDPISEHNRLYWYRQTLGQGPEFLTYFQNEAQLEKSRLLSDRFSAERPKGSFSTLEIQRTEQGDSAMYLCASSPEVRNTIYFGEGSWLTVV.

This clone showed up just a few times. J is TRBJ2-7 and V is TRBV7-9, with D perhaps TRBD1 or TRBD2 (6 bases each). CDR1 and CDR2 (germline): SEHNR, FQNEAQ (reference sequence). V shed 4 bases and J shed 7 bases, with 20 bases lying between them. The CDR3 covers 15 residues. CDR3 nucleotides: TGTGCCAGCAGCTCCTGGGGGGCAGGTCGGGAGGAGCAGTACTTC. Protein sequence: CASSSWGAGREEQYF. Variable domain in full (rest from reference TRBV7-9 and TRBJ2-7): DTGVSQNPRHKITKRGQNVTFRCDPISEHNRLYWYRQTLGQGPEFLTYFQNEAQLEKSRLLSDRFSAERPKGSFSTLEIQRTEQGDSAMYLCASSSWGAGREEQYFGPGTRLTVT.

This clone was observed a handful of times. The chain is built from TRBV9 and TRBJ1-3; the D is unclear. This CDR3 is 14 amino acids long. V shed 2 bases and J shed 4 bases, with 10 bases lying between them. Germline V lookup: CDR1 SGDLS, CDR2 YYNGEE. In DNA form, the CDR3 reads TGTGCCAGCAGCGTTTCCCAGTGGGGAAACACCATATATTTT. Encoded protein: CASSVSQWGNTIYF. Together with reference TRBV9 and TRBJ1-3, the CDR3 gives the full variable domain: DSGVTQTPKHLITATGQRVTLRCSPRSGDLSVYWYQQSLDQGLQFLIQYYNGEERAKGNILERFSAQQFPDLHSELNLSSLELGDSALYFCASSVSQWGNTIYFGEGSWLTVV.

This clone was counted once. Other DNA sequences of this sample code for an identical CDR3. The J gene is TRBJ2-3, the V gene TRBV7-9; no firm D call. Germline V gene data show CDR1 as SEHNR and CDR2 as FQNEAQ (reference sequence). The CDR3 covers 14 residues. Between the trimmed V and J ends, which lost 1 base and 2 bases, there was a span of 7 bases. CDR3 residues: CASSLGRSTDTQYF. DNA for the CDR3: TGTGCCAGCAGCTTAGGGCGGTCCACAGATACGCAGTATTTT.

At least ten counts were recorded for this clone. The rearrangement links TRBV2 to TRBJ1-6; TRBD1 might be the D (6 bases). V lost 6 bases and J lost 10, with 13 bases in between. There are 13 residues in the CDR3. CDR1 and CDR2 (germline): SNHLY, FYNNEI. The CDR3, as DNA: TGTGCCAGCAGCATAGGACAGAACTCACCCCTCCACTTT. It codes for CASSIGQNSPLHF.

This clone was counted only a few times. Other nucleotide sequences in the sample specify the same CDR3. The chain carries TRBV7-9 and TRBJ2-7, with TRBD1 matching 7 bases. The CDR3 runs 14 residues. V lost 4 bases, J lost 2 bases, and 5 bases stayed unmatched. Germline V gives CDR1 SEHNR, CDR2 FQNEAQ (reference sequence). This CDR3 is CASSSTDRTYEQYF. CDR3 DNA: TGTGCCAGCAGCTCTACGGACAGGACCTACGAGCAGTACTTC.

This clone has more than one count but fewer than ten. The chain recombines TRBV9 with TRBJ2-7; possibly TRBD1 or TRBD2 for D (5 bases each). Germline CDR1 SGDLS, CDR2 YYNGEE. The CDR3 runs to 14 residues. Trimming shortened V by 0 bases and J by 7 bases, and 14 bases separated the two germline ends. In DNA form, the CDR3 reads TGTGCCAGCAGCGTAGCCCCCGGGGACGGTGAGCAGTACTTC. Residues: CASSVAPGDGEQYF.

This clone was seen only a few times. Other DNA sequences in the same sample also yield this CDR3. The chain's CDR3 is CASSLSSYEQYF. The CDR3 nucleotides read TGTGCCAGCAGCTTAAGTTCCTACGAGCAGTACTTC. The chain couples TRBV7-2 to TRBJ2-7, with no clear D. Trimming pared 2 bases from V and 1 base from J, leaving 3 bases between. The CDR3 is made up of 12 amino acids. Per germline, CDR1 SGHTA and CDR2 FQGNSA.

This clone appeared a few times. The chain has TRBV2 and TRBJ2-1; D is unresolved. V was cut by 7 bases and J by 4 bases, with 5 bases left in between. In germline, CDR1 is SNHLY, CDR2 FYNNEI. The CDR3 contains 11 residues. The CDR3 sequence is CASTRYNEQFF. The CDR3 DNA sequence: TGTGCCAGCACTAGGTACAATGAGCAGTTCTTC. The complete variable domain, with remaining parts taken from reference TRBV2 and TRBJ2-1, reads EPEVTQTPSHQVTQMGQEVILRCVPISNHLYFYWYRQILGQKVEFLVSFYNNEISEKSEIFDDQFSVERPDGSNFTLKIRSTKLEDSAMYFCASTRYNEQFFGPGTRLTVL.

This chain joins TRBV5-4 and TRBJ2-7; D ambiguous. This CDR3 is 16 amino acids long. Germline CDR1 is SGHNT and CDR2 is YYREEE (reference sequence). Trimming took off 0 bases at V and 3 bases at J, with 16 bases between the two ends. For the CDR3, the DNA is TGTGCCAGCAGCTTGGGCGGCGGCGACCTTCGCTACGAGCAGTACTTC. Amino acids: CASSLGGGDLRYEQYF.

The rearrangement joins TRBV7-2 to TRBJ2-7, with a tentative D call TRBD2 (5 bases). This CDR3 comprises 14 residues. From germline, CDR1 is SGHTA and CDR2 FQGNSA. Trimming removed 4 bases at V and 0 bases at J, with 10 bases between. CDR3 sequence reads: CASSSGRGSYEQYF. Here the CDR3 DNA reads TGTGCCAGCAGCTCCGGACGGGGCTCCTACGAGCAGTACTTC.

Judged by abundance, this clone is medium-sized. The chain is built from TRBV30 and TRBJ2-6, with unresolved D. The germline V gene has CDR1 GTSNPN and CDR2 SVGIG (reference sequence). The CDR3 contains 13 residues. Trimming took 4 bases from V and 9 from J, leaving 13 bases between them. CDR3 loop: CAWTESLRNVLTF. CDR3 nucleotides: TGTGCCTGGACAGAGTCCCTTCGCAACGTCCTGACTTTC.